Each of the 5 T cell receptor beta chains below was sequenced from the same sample in a study of CD8 T cells in ankylosing spondylitis. TCRdb analysed the 5' RACE reads with MiXCR anew, one entry per CDR3 protein. The profile covers 300,000 to 400,000 distinct CDR3 sequences, with 20% to 25% appearing a single time and around 14% taken by the ten largest. Sequenced: blood, either unsorted or a sorted T cell fraction (not recorded which). Source of these receptors: a male donor with ankylosing spondylitis or in good health (not recorded which).

This clonotype showed up just a few times. CDR3 sequence: CASSSGEGHPYGYTF. Here the CDR3 DNA reads TGTGCCAGCAGTTCAGGGGAGGGACATCCCTATGGCTACACCTTC. The chain carries TRBV27 and TRBJ1-2; tentative D call: TRBD1 (6 bases). Trimming removed 4 bases from V and 4 bases from J, with 16 bases in between. This CDR3 spans 15 amino acids. CDR1 is MNHEY, CDR2 SMNVEV, per germline (reference sequence).

V is TRBV12-3 or TRBV12-4 and J is TRBJ2-1, with 8 bases lining up with TRBD1. V lost 8 bases to trimming and J lost 6 bases; unmatched junction nucleotides: 6. CDR3 length: 13 residues. CDR3 amino acids: CASGETGVNEQFF. The DNA of the CDR3 is TGTGCCAGCGGAGAGACAGGGGTCAATGAGCAGTTCTTC.

This clonotype has only a few counts. The chain joins TRBV9 to TRBJ1-1; D remains ambiguous. Germline CDR1 reads SGDLS; CDR2 reads YYNGEE. V was cut by 1 base and J by 4 bases, with 8 bases left in between. This CDR3 contains 13 residues. The CDR3 nucleotides read TGTGCCAGCAGCGTAACGGTGAGCACTGAAGCTTTCTTT. As protein: CASSVTVSTEAFF.

A few counts support this clonotype. J is TRBJ2-5 and V is TRBV11-2, with no clear D. CDR3 size: 14 residues. Germline V gene sequence: CDR1 SGHAT, CDR2 FQNNGV. V was clipped by 2 bases and J by 3 bases, with 10 bases between them. In DNA, the CDR3 is TGTGCCAGCAGCTTAATAGTGTCCGAAGAGACCCAGTACTTC. It specifies CASSLIVSEETQYF.

Only a few counts were recorded for this clonotype. The chain recombines TRBV12-3 or TRBV12-4 with TRBJ1-6; 8 nucleotides line up with TRBD1. The V segment lost 3 bases and the J segment 2 bases; nucleotides outside the gene matches: 6. This CDR3 is 17 amino acids long. The chain's CDR3 is CASSFPPGGTYNSPLHF. The DNA of the CDR3 is TGTGCCAGCAGTTTCCCCCCAGGGGGCACCTATAATTCACCCCTCCACTTT.